The 20 T cell receptor beta chains reported below all come from one sample, sequenced in a study of control samples from healthy donors and cancer patients. Assay: immunoSEQ multiplex PCR; the TCRdb copy retains only in-frame clones and omits some. Here the sample spans about 95,000 clones, about 87% being singletons. What was sequenced was blood. Receptors originate from a woman in her sixties or seventies in good health.

J is TRBJ1-1 and V is TRBV3-1 (or the pseudogene TRBV3-2); D is undetermined. The CDR3 totals 14 residues. Per germline, CDR1 LGHDT and CDR2 YNNKEL (reference sequence). V dropped 0 bases and J dropped 1 base, with 6 bases sitting between them. The CDR3, as DNA: TGTGCCAGCAGCCAAGAAGGTCGGAACACTGAAGCTTTCTTT. Translating it yields CASSQEGRNTEAFF.

The rearrangement joins TRBV5-1 to TRBJ1-3; 8 bases are a match to TRBD1. Germline V lookup: CDR1 SGHRS, CDR2 YFSETQ. CDR3 length equals 17 residues. The junction had 16 bases not matched to a gene; V was cut back by 4 bases and J by 7 bases. The CDR3 sequence is CASSRLGQADSRNTIYF. CDR3 in DNA: TGCGCCAGCAGCCGCCTGGGACAGGCCGATTCGAGGAACACCATATATTTT.

V is TRBV18 and J is TRBJ1-4, with a tentative D call TRBD1 (6 bases). The CDR3 loop spans 16 amino acids. Germline-derived CDR1 and CDR2 are KGHSH and LQKENI. V lost 1 base, J lost 11 bases, and 20 bases lay in between. CDR3 in amino acids: CASSPLGEEIGGKLFF. CDR3 in DNA: TGTGCCAGCTCACCACTGGGAGAGGAAATAGGGGGGAAACTGTTTTTT.

This chain joins TRBV6-1 and TRBJ1-2; D gene ambiguous. With 0 bases removed from V and 7 bases from J, the gap between germline ends came to 12 bases. This CDR3 region has 14 residues. The germline V gene has CDR1 MNHNS and CDR2 SASEGT. The CDR3 is CASSEAEGYSGYTF. In nucleotides, the CDR3 is TGTGCCAGCAGTGAAGCTGAGGGTTATAGTGGCTACACCTTC.

V usage is TRBV29-1 and J usage is TRBJ1-1, with 10 bases matching TRBD1. The CDR3 extends over 12 amino acids. Germline CDR1 SQVTM, CDR2 ANQGSEA. With V trimmed by 5 bases and J by 4 bases, 1 base remained unmatched. This chain's CDR3 is CSVWTGGTEAFF. DNA of the CDR3: TGCAGCGTTTGGACAGGGGGCACTGAAGCTTTCTTT. The entire variable domain, with the rest obtained from reference TRBV29-1 and TRBJ1-1, is as follows: SAVISQKPSRDICQRGTSLTIQCQVDSQVTMMFWYRQQPGQSLTLIATANQGSEATYESGFVIDKFPISRPNLTFSTLTVSNMSPEDSSIYLCSVWTGGTEAFFGQGTRLTVV.

This clone was counted only a few times. CDR3 amino acids: CASNIANYGYTF. The CDR3 bases are TGTGCCAGCAACATTGCAAACTATGGCTACACCTTC. The V gene is TRBV2, the J gene TRBJ1-2, with no clear D. The CDR3 sequence is 12 residues long. Germline lookup yields CDR1 SNHLY and CDR2 FYNNEI. V was pared by 7 bases and J by 2 bases, with 8 bases between.

The J gene is TRBJ2-7, the V gene TRBV6-5; no definite D call. The V gene's germline CDR1 is MNHEY and CDR2 SVGAGI. Trimming took off 5 bases at V and 2 bases at J, with 16 bases between the two ends. CDR3 length: 15 residues. As DNA, the CDR3 is TGTGCCAGCAGTCGTTCTTACCCCGGTACCTACGAGCAGTACTTC. This translates into CASSRSYPGTYEQYF.

The chain links TRBV6-5 to TRBJ1-1; D not certain. Germline V gene sequence: CDR1 MNHEY, CDR2 SVGAGI. This CDR3 has 13 amino acids. V shed 8 bases and J shed 3 bases, with 13 bases lying between them. CDR3 DNA sequence: TGTGCCAGCCTTAGGACCCCGGACACTGAAGCTTTCTTT. Its protein product is CASLRTPDTEAFF.

The rearrangement links TRBV3-1 (or the pseudogene TRBV3-2) to TRBJ1-1; no firm D call. Germline V gene data show CDR1 as LGHDT and CDR2 as YNNKEL (reference sequence). The CDR3 consists of 19 residues. The ends were cut back, 2 bases at V and 2 bases at J, with 24 bases in the middle. The CDR3 protein is CASSQIHLGSGSLNTEAFF. The CDR3 nucleotides are TGTGCCAGCAGCCAAATACATTTGGGTTCGGGGTCCTTAAACACTGAAGCTTTCTTT.

The chain uses TRBV19 and TRBJ1-1, with 8 bases matching TRBD1. V shed 3 bases, J shed 1 base, and the junction held 4 bases outside the gene matches. The CDR3 runs to 15 residues. Germline CDR1 and CDR2: LNHDA and SQIVND (reference sequence). The CDR3 DNA reads as TGTGCCAGTAGTATGGACAGGGCGGCGAACACTGAAGCTTTCTTT. It encodes CASSMDRAANTEAFF. Combining the CDR3 with reference TRBV19 and TRBJ1-1 gives the whole variable domain DGGITQSPKYLFRKEGQNVTLSCEQNLNHDAMYWYRQDPGQGLRLIYYSQIVNDFQKGDIAEGYSVSREKKESFPLTVTSAQKNPTAFYLCASSMDRAANTEAFFGQGTRLTVV.

The chain joins TRBV3-1 (or the pseudogene TRBV3-2) to TRBJ1-1; D remains unclear. CDR1 and CDR2 (germline): LGHDT, YNNKEL (reference sequence). Trimming removed 0 bases at V and 11 bases at J, with 13 bases between. CDR3 length: 13 amino acids. The CDR3 DNA follows: TGTGCCAGCAGCCAAGATAGCGTGGGATCGGCTTTCTTT. Translation gives CASSQDSVGSAFF.

The chain combines TRBV6-6 with TRBJ1-1; D gene unclear. Per germline, CDR1 MNHNY and CDR2 SVGAGI (reference sequence). There are 13 residues in the CDR3. V lost 5 bases and J lost 6, with 13 bases in between. The CDR3 loop is CASSQALLPEAFF. CDR3 DNA: TGTGCCAGCAGTCAAGCCCTATTACCTGAAGCTTTCTTT.

This clone was seen a single time. The V gene is TRBV7-9, the J gene TRBJ1-3, with D unresolved. V was shortened by 5 bases and J by 7 bases, with 9 bases between the two germline ends. The CDR3 is made up of 12 amino acids. Germline V CDR1 and CDR2: SEHNR, FQNEAQ (reference sequence). The CDR3: CASSPQTNTIYF. In DNA, the CDR3 is TGTGCCAGCAGCCCCCAAACTAACACCATATATTTT. The full variable domain, rest sourced from reference TRBV7-9 and TRBJ1-3, is DTGVSQNPRHKITKRGQNVTFRCDPISEHNRLYWYRQTLGQGPEFLTYFQNEAQLEKSRLLSDRFSAERPKGSFSTLEIQRTEQGDSAMYLCASSPQTNTIYFGEGSWLTVV.

The V gene is TRBV19, the J gene TRBJ2-2, with 10 bases matching TRBD1. Germline CDR1 LNHDA, CDR2 SQIVND (reference sequence). This CDR3 spans 14 amino acids. V shed 10 bases and J 0 bases; nucleotides not matched to a gene: 2. CDR3 loop: CAIGTGANTGELFF. CDR3 DNA: TGTGCCATTGGGACAGGGGCGAACACCGGGGAGCTGTTTTTT.

J is TRBJ2-7 and V is TRBV6-5, with 10 bases matching TRBD1. The V gene's germline CDR1 is MNHEY and CDR2 SVGAGI. This CDR3 spans 14 amino acids. J gave up 5 bases and V 9 bases, and 10 bases lay outside the gene matches. CDR3 DNA: TGTGCCAGTCGACTCCCGGGACAGGGGAACGAGCAGTACTTC. This sequence encodes CASRLPGQGNEQYF.

J is TRBJ1-1 and V is TRBV5-4, with D possibly TRBD1 on 5 matching bases. Germline V lookup: CDR1 SGHNT, CDR2 YYREEE (reference sequence). The CDR3 consists of 14 residues. Deletions cut 2 bases from V and 2 bases from J, with 10 bases between. CDR3 loop: CASSFPGTNTEAFF. CDR3 DNA: TGTGCCAGCAGCTTTCCAGGGACTAACACTGAAGCTTTCTTT.

The chain recombines TRBV5-1 with TRBJ2-1; D is perhaps TRBD2 (6 bases). Germline V gene data show CDR1 as SGHRS and CDR2 as YFSETQ. V was clipped by 3 bases and J by 3 bases, with 10 bases between them. The length of the CDR3 is 14 residues. This CDR3 reads CASSSGGSYNEQFF. The CDR3 DNA sequence: TGCGCCAGCAGCTCCGGGGGAAGCTACAATGAGCAGTTCTTC.

The chain joins TRBV3-1 (or the pseudogene TRBV3-2) to TRBJ1-1; no clear D gene. The CDR3 has 13 residues. Germline CDR1 reads LGHDT; CDR2 reads YNNKEL (reference sequence). V was trimmed by 2 bases and J by 5 bases, leaving 9 bases between them. DNA of the CDR3: TGTGCCAGCAGCCAAATGCAGCAGACTGAAGCTTTCTTT. Its translation is CASSQMQQTEAFF.

Notes on this clone: The identical CDR3 is also encoded by other nucleotide sequences in the sample. V usage is TRBV9 and J usage is TRBJ1-1; a weak D match, TRBD1 (5 bases). The CDR3 extends over 13 amino acids. With 2 bases removed from V and 1 base from J, the gap between germline ends came to 6 bases. The germline V gene encodes CDR1 SGDLS and CDR2 YYNGEE. CDR3 in DNA: TGTGCCAGCAGCGTTACAGGGAACACTGAAGCTTTCTTT. Translated: CASSVTGNTEAFF.

The chain joins TRBV4-3 to TRBJ1-2; no firm D call. The CDR3 has 16 residues. CDR1 is LGHNA, CDR2 YSLEER, per germline. V lost 0 bases and J lost 8, with 19 bases in between. CDR3 residues: CASSQDSGSRVYGYTF. The CDR3 DNA sequence: TGCGCCAGCAGCCAAGACTCGGGCAGTAGGGTGTACGGCTACACCTTC.